This TCR beta chain came from a study of T cell repertoires in aging, cancer and after chemotherapy (dated by TCRdb to the late 2010s). In the study overall: Donors were distributed across six age groups ranging from 30 or younger to 70 or older, with at least three individuals included per group. Alongside fewer than 100 healthy donors serving as a reference group, the cohort included approximately 220 cancer patients, of whom around 91 had hematological cancers and 120 to 130 had solid cancers. In the solid tumor group, paired pre- and post-chemotherapy samples were obtained from brain tumor (glioblastoma) patients receiving temozolomide-based therapy. In total, the full dataset held several million TCR reads. The study profiled peripheral blood TCR beta repertoires from healthy donors and cancer patients to examine immunoaging and T cell reconstitution after chemotherapy. What the work shows at the level of the full study, not this receptor alone: Untreated patients with hematological or solid cancers showed significantly lower blood TCR diversity and higher clonality than age-matched healthy donors. The authors noted that the repertoire data do not allow conclusions about immunological memory after chemotherapy. In healthy donors, the decline in TCR diversity with age was mainly due to loss of richness, whereas in cancer patients loss of evenness also played a role. Median generation probability increased over the chemotherapy interval in both cancer cohorts, suggesting repertoire reconstitution through rebound thymic output.

Using a mixed TRB-A/B primer pool, multiplex touch-down PCR amplified rearranged TRB sequences covering the V, D and J segments. Illumina adapters and sample indices were attached to the amplicons in two consecutive PCR reactions using Phusion HS II polymerase. Amplicons were gel-purified using the NucleoSpin Gel and PCR Clean-up kit and were subsequently checked with Qubit and an Agilent 2100 Bioanalyzer. The libraries were sequenced on an Illumina MiSeq with 600-cycle, single-indexed, paired-end runs. Processing in the source paper ran as follows. MiXCR versions 2.12 and 3.0.5 were used to process TRB sequences. Each unique CDR3 nucleotide sequence was counted as one clone, and only productive sequences with at least two reads were retained. Shannon diversity, evenness, clonality (one minus evenness), and alpha-parameterized diversity profiles from alpha 0 to 5 were included as repertoire metrics. The IGoR algorithm was used to calculate generation probabilities of clones in the paired pre- and post-chemotherapy samples. TCRdb reprocessed the public reads (quality trimming at Q25 with fastp, clone calling with MiXCR) and kept in-frame beta chains. When rows share a CDR3 protein, they turn into one entry using the most common DNA and genes. The V and J calls and clone size come from TCRdb's table, not from the authors' own analysis. The sample contains around 2,700 distinct CDR3 sequences, just over 20% of them found a single time. The ten largest clones take up roughly 50% of the sample.

The germline V gene supplies CDR1 ENHRY and CDR2 SYGVKD. From cysteine to phenylalanine, the CDR3 is 13 amino acids long. Only the CDR3 region is kept as DNA, spanning 39 bases read in frame from base 1. A distance of 10 bases separates the germline ends of V and J, which lose 4 bases and 4 bases respectively. TCR beta rearrangements were amplified from genomic DNA extracted from peripheral blood rather than from sorted cells or RNA. This clonotype occurred a few times. It has no known antigen specificity. One base away there is no much larger clone; base qualities are not given. This receptor chain uses TRBV10-3 and TRBJ1-2; the D gene remains uncertain. The sequence derives from a human donor with a solid tumor. Sequencing was done on a sample of blood. CDR3 sequence: CAISAAGGYGYTF. Read as DNA, the sequence is TGTGCCATCAGTGCCGCCGGCGGCTATGGCTACACCTTC.